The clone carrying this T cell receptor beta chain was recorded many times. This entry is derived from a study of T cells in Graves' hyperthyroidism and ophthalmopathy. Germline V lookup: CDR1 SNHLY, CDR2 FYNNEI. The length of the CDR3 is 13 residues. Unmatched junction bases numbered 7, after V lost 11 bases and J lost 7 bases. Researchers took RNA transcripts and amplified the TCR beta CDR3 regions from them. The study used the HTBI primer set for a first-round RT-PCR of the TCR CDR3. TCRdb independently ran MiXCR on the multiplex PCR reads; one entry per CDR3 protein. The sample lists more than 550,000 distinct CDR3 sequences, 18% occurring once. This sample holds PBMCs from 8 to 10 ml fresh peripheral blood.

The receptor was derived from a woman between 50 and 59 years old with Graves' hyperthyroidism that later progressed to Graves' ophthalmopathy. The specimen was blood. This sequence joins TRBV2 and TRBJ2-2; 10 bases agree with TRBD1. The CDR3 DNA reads TGTGCCTGGGCGGGACAGGGGCTCGGGGAGCTGTTTTTT. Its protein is CAWAGQGLGELFF.